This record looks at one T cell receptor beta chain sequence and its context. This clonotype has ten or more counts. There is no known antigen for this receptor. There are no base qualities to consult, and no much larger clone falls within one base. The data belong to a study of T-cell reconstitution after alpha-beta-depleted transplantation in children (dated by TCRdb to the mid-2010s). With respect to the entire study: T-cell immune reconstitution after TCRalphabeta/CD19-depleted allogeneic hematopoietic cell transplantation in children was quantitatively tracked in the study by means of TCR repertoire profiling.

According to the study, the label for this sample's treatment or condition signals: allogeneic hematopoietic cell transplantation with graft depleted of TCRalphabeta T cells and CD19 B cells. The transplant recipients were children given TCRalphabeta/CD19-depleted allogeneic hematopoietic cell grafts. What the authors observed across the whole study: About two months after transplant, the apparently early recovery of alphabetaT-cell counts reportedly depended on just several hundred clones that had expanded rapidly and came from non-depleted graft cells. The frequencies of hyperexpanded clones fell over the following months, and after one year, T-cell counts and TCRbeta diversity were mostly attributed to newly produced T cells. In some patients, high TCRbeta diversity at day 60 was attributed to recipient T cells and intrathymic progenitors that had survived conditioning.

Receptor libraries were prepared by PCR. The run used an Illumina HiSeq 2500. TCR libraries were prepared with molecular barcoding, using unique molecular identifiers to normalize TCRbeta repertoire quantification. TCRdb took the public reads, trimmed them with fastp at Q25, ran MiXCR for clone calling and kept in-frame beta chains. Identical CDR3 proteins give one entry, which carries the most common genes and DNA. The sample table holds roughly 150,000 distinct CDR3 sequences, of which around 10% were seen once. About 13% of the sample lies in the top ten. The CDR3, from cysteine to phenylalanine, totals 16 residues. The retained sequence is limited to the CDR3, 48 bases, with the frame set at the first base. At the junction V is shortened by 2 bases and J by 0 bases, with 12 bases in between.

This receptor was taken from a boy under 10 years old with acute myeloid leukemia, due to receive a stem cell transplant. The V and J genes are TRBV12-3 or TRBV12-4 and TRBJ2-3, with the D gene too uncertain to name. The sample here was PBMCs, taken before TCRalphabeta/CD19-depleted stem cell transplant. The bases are TGTGCCAGCAGTTTAAACCGCTACGCCAGCACAGATACGCAGTATTTT. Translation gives CASSLNRYASTDTQYF.